This entry lists 5 T cell receptor beta chains sequenced from one sample in a study of brain T cells in children with intractable seizures. Time point indicated: blood from clinic visit 5 months post-surgery; TSC patient then seizure free. Profiling relied on immunoSEQ multiplex PCR, and the TCRdb table lists in-frame clones only, not all of them. The data show hundreds of thousands of clones, approximately 93% seen once. Sequences were derived from peripheral blood, sampled 4 to 6 months after surgery. These receptors were taken from a boy in the first two years of life with tuberous sclerosis and intractable seizures.

The chain couples TRBV10-3 to TRBJ2-2, with TRBD1 matching over 9 bases. Germline CDR1 is ENHRY and CDR2 is SYGVKD. This CDR3 has 14 amino acids. V shed 8 bases, J shed 6 bases, and the junction held 7 bases outside the gene matches. This chain's CDR3 is CAIESGTGSGELFF. In nucleotides, the CDR3 is TGTGCCATCGAGTCGGGGACAGGGTCCGGGGAGCTGTTTTTT.

The genes are TRBV19 and TRBJ2-5; no clear D gene. The CDR3 length is 13 residues. Germline assignment: CDR1 LNHDA and CDR2 SQIVND (reference sequence). Trimming pared 0 bases from V and 3 bases from J, leaving 5 bases between. CDR3 sequence (DNA): TGTGCCAGTAGTATAGAGCGCAAAGAGACCCAGTACTTC. Translated: CASSIERKETQYF. Full variable domain (rest looked up from reference TRBV19 and TRBJ2-5): DGGITQSPKYLFRKEGQNVTLSCEQNLNHDAMYWYRQDPGQGLRLIYYSQIVNDFQKGDIAEGYSVSREKKESFPLTVTSAQKNPTAFYLCASSIERKETQYFGPGTRLLVL.

The chain recombines TRBV9 with TRBJ1-4; 7 nucleotides line up with TRBD1. The CDR3 covers 15 residues. Germline V lookup: CDR1 SGDLS, CDR2 YYNGEE. Germline trimming cut 3 bases from V and 1 base from J; bases unmatched to any gene: 3. CDR3 sequence (DNA): TGTGCCAGCAGCGCCACAGGGGAAACTAATGAAAAACTGTTTTTT. As protein: CASSATGETNEKLFF.

The chain combines TRBV19 with TRBJ2-1; TRBD2 agrees at 8 bases. Per the germline V gene, CDR1 is LNHDA and CDR2 is SQIVND (reference sequence). The CDR3 sequence is 13 residues long. Trimming cost V 9 bases and J 5 bases; bases outside gene matches: 6. CDR3 amino acids: CASATSANNEQFF. The CDR3 DNA is TGTGCCAGCGCGACTAGCGCCAACAATGAGCAGTTCTTC.

The chain joins TRBV6-6 to TRBJ1-5; 7 bases are a match to TRBD1. Germline CDR1 MNHNY, CDR2 SVGAGI (reference sequence). This CDR3 has 15 amino acids. The trim removed 6 bases at V and 7 bases at J, leaving 12 bases unmatched. The CDR3 here is CASSHRDRKNQPQHF. The DNA of the CDR3 is TGTGCCAGCAGCCACCGGGACAGAAAGAACCAGCCCCAGCATTTT.